This TCR beta chain emerged from a study of CD8+CD57+ T cells in acquired aplastic anemia. The wider study: The DNA of sorted CD4+ and CD8+ cells averaged approximately 3.3 ug. The study obtained 11 million or so reads on average for CD4+ cells from healthy donors. Points from the study as a whole: Nearly 30 was the count of CD8+ CDR3 sequences that patients shared with controls. Significance was not reached for CD8+ Simpson's diversity between patients and controls.

The germline V gene has CDR1 SGHAT and CDR2 FQDESV (reference sequence). This CDR3 comprises 16 residues. Between the trimmed V and J ends, which lost 1 base and 1 base, there was a span of 11 bases. This clonotype appeared a single time. The antigen is not known. CDR3 and TCR beta VDJ profiling relied on a genomic DNA template. Each CDR3 protein gets one entry after TCRdb re-called the reads with MiXCR. The sample includes about 110,000 distinct CDR3 sequences, less than 65% of them seen just once. This receptor was obtained from a human donor in good health, serving as a control. Sequenced sample: sorted CD4+, CD8+, or CD8+CD57+ T cells (not recorded which) from PBMCs. The chain links TRBV11-1 to TRBJ1-5; D is unclear. The CDR3 DNA follows: TGTGCCAGCAGCTTAGACCGTCCCCAGAGCAATCAGCCCCAGCATTTT. This sequence encodes CASSLDRPQSNQPQHF.